This T cell receptor beta chain came from a study of blood T cell repertoires in COVID-19. For the study at large: Samples came from the United States, Italy and Spain, spanning acute and convalescent COVID-19. Nucleic acid was either cDNA or gDNA, and it came from T cells, B-cell-depleted T cells, or PBMCs.

This CDR3 is 18 amino acids long. V lost 5 bases to trimming and J lost 1 base, with 21 bases between them. Germline V gene lookup returns CDR1 MNHEY and CDR2 SMNVEV (reference sequence). Per the original data handling: Estimation of nucleated cell counts relied on the amplification of reference gene primers. Generated by immunoSEQ multiplex PCR, the TCRdb table keeps only in-frame clones and is missing some. Clonal size and the V and J genes are those of that table, whereas D and trimming came from the DNA. Among 110,000 or so clones listed, roughly 79% were seen once. The chain employs TRBV27 and TRBJ2-4, with D perhaps TRBD2 (5 bases). The sequenced material came from peripheral blood. This clonotype was obtained from a woman between 65 and 79 years old with acute or convalescent COVID-19. The CDR3 is CASSPRTQPRGAKNIQYF. DNA of the CDR3: TGTGCCAGCAGTCCCAGGACCCAGCCAAGAGGGGCCAAAAACATTCAGTACTTC.